Each of the 5 T cell receptor beta chains below was sequenced from the same sample in a study of cytomegalovirus exposure and HLA in healthy donors (dated by TCRdb to between 2016 and 2019). The library was obtained by the immunoSEQ multiplex PCR assay. A mixture of 60 forward primers for TCR Vbeta segments and 13 reverse primers for TCR Jbeta segments was used in the multiplex PCR. TCRdb holds this immuneACCESS table with in-frame rearrangements only. Some clones are missing; in checked studies, unresolved V genes explain under half, and the rest has no known cause. The sample yields 150,000 to 200,000 clones; 65% to 90% were counted once. About 2.5% of the sample is in the top ten clones. Source material: PBMCs. The source is a woman aged 45 to 65 in good health and CMV-seronegative.

The chain couples TRBV18 to TRBJ1-2, with 9 bases lining up with TRBD1. The CDR3 consists of 15 residues. V was pared by 5 bases and J by 5 bases, with 9 bases of the junction left unmatched. CDR1 is KGHSH, CDR2 LQKENI, per germline. The CDR3 nucleotides read TGTGCCAGCTCAGCCGGACAGGGGACGGGGTATGGCTACACCTTC. This encodes CASSAGQGTGYGYTF.

The V and J genes are TRBV9 and TRBJ1-1; TRBD1 is a possible D gene (5 bases). Trimming removed 3 bases at V and 1 base at J, with 7 bases between. Germline CDR1 is SGDLS and CDR2 is YYNGEE. The CDR3 covers 13 residues. CDR3 in amino acids: CASSGGWNTEAFF. The CDR3, as DNA: TGTGCCAGCAGCGGGGGCTGGAACACTGAAGCTTTCTTT. The complete variable domain, with remaining parts taken from reference TRBV9 and TRBJ1-1, reads DSGVTQTPKHLITATGQRVTLRCSPRSGDLSVYWYQQSLDQGLQFLIQYYNGEERAKGNILERFSAQQFPDLHSELNLSSLELGDSALYFCASSGGWNTEAFFGQGTRLTVV.

This chain uses TRBV6-1 with TRBJ1-4; D call uncertain. This CDR3 comprises 14 residues. Trimming stripped 5 bases from V and 5 bases from J, with 12 bases between. CDR1 MNHNS and CDR2 SASEGT come from the germline V gene. CDR3 nucleotide sequence: TGTGCCAGCAGTTTGGGAGCGGTGAATGAAAAACTGTTTTTT. Its protein is CASSLGAVNEKLFF.

The sample holds a few counts of this clone. The rearrangement links TRBV30 to TRBJ2-2; 8 nucleotides line up with TRBD1. This CDR3 spans 15 amino acids. Germline loops: CDR1 GTSNPN, CDR2 SVGIG (reference sequence). V lost 2 bases, J lost 4 bases, and 6 bases stayed unmatched. CDR3 sequence reads: CAWSLGQGITGELFF. CDR3 bases: TGTGCCTGGAGTTTAGGACAGGGAATCACCGGGGAGCTGTTTTTT.

The rearrangement links TRBV6-5 to TRBJ1-3, with 7 bases matching TRBD1. Trimming at V came to 2 bases and at J to 3 bases, leaving 4 bases not matched to a gene. This CDR3 region has 15 residues. CDR1 is MNHEY, CDR2 SVGAGI, per germline. CDR3 coding DNA: TGTGCCAGCAGTTACGACAGGGCCTATGGAAACACCATATATTTT. Protein sequence: CASSYDRAYGNTIYF.